The clone carrying this T cell receptor beta chain was counted at least ten times. The antigen is not known. Overnight CMV lysate stimulation of fresh PBMCs defined donor CMV status by CD4+ IFNgamma. The beta constant-region primer was an equimolar mix of two oligonucleotides covering TRBC1 and TRBC2. A single record per CDR3 protein comes from TCRdb applying MiXCR to the UMI-ligation and nested PCR reads. The table lists tens of thousands of distinct CDR3 sequences, about an eighth of them singletons. The sample originates from a study of naive and memory T cell subsets. CDR1 and CDR2 (germline): LGHNA, YSLEER. This CDR3 is 14 amino acids long. V was trimmed by 0 bases and J by 1 base, leaving 6 bases between them. Study findings and constraints: In naive cells, over 95% of TCR sequences were seen only once.

The V and J genes are TRBV4-3 and TRBJ1-1; D uncertain. This clonotype was obtained from a human donor in good health. The sample comprised effector memory CD4+ T cells from blood. Subset described: effector memory, CD45RA- CD27-. The CDR3 region has the DNA TGCGCCAGCAGCCAAGATCTGTGGAACACTGAAGCTTTCTTT. This gives the protein CASSQDLWNTEAFF.